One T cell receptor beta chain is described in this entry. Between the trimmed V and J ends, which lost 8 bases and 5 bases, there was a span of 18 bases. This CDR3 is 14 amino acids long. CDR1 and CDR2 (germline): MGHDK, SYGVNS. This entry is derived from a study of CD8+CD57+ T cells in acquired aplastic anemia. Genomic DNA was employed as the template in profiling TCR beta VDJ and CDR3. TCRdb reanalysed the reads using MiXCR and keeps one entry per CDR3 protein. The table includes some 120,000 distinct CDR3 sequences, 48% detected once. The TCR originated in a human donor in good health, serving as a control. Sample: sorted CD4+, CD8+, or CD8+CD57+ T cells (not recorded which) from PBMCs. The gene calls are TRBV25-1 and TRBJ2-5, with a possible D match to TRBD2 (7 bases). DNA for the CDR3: TGTGCCAGCTCCCTTAGGGGGGGAAAGGAGACCCAGTACTTC. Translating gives CASSLRGGKETQYF.